These 22 T cell receptor beta chains were all obtained from the same sample, sequenced in a study of T cell responses to AZD1222 COVID-19 vaccine. Generated by immunoSEQ multiplex PCR, the TCRdb table keeps only in-frame clones and is missing some. Of 110,000 to 150,000 clones in the sample, roughly nine tenths are singletons; the top ten hold about 3.8%. The specimen comprised peripheral blood, sampled on day 0 of AZD1222 vaccination. These receptors were obtained from an adult in good health.

This sequence joins TRBV11-2 and TRBJ2-7, with TRBD1 matching over 11 bases. CDR3 length: 16 residues. Germline V CDR1 and CDR2: SGHAT, FQNNGV. The trim removed 2 bases at V and 4 bases at J, leaving 7 bases unmatched. The CDR3: CASSLRARDRGYEQYF. The CDR3 coding sequence is TGTGCCAGCAGCTTAAGGGCCCGGGACAGGGGGTACGAGCAGTACTTC.

This rearrangement joins TRBV7-7 to TRBJ2-2; 8 bases fit TRBD2. Germline V gives CDR1 SSHAT, CDR2 FNYEAQ (reference sequence). J lost 4 bases, V lost 5 bases, and 6 bases had no gene match. CDR3 size: 15 residues. CDR3 amino acids: CASSPGLATTGELFF. DNA of the CDR3: TGTGCCAGCAGCCCCGGACTAGCTACCACCGGGGAGCTGTTTTTT.

This clone occurred a few times. The chain recombines TRBV12-1 with TRBJ2-1; the D segment call TRBD2 is taken from the table without a DNA check. TRBV12-1 is a listed pseudogene. The CDR3 has 16 amino acids. The CDR3 reads CASSQVRWGVGKEQFF. The CDR3 DNA reads TGTGCCAGCAGCCAGGTACGATGGGGGGTCGGTAAAGAGCAGTTCTTC.

This clone was seen only once. The chain links TRBV3-1 (or the pseudogene TRBV3-2) to TRBJ2-1, with D hard to call. CDR1 and CDR2 (germline): LGHDT, YNNKEL (reference sequence). V lost 0 bases, J lost 5 bases, and 8 bases lay in between. The CDR3 extends over 14 amino acids. In nucleotides, the CDR3 is TGTGCCAGCAGCCAAGATAGCTTCCACAATGAGCAGTTCTTC. Translating it yields CASSQDSFHNEQFF.

V and J are TRBV7-3 and TRBJ2-1, with 7 positions matching TRBD2. Trimming removed 2 bases from V and 9 bases from J; junction bases left unmatched: 4. This CDR3 region has 13 residues. CDR1 SGHTA and CDR2 FQGTGA come from the germline V gene. CDR3 DNA sequence: TGTGCCAGCAGCTTAGCGGGAGTCACTGAGCAGTTCTTC. Its translation: CASSLAGVTEQFF.

The chain joins TRBV7-3 to TRBJ2-1, with TRBD1 matching 9 bases. The J segment lost 4 bases and the V segment lost 1 base, leaving 2 bases of the junction unmatched. Germline V lookup: CDR1 SGHTA, CDR2 FQGTGA. The CDR3 has 15 amino acids. The CDR3 bases are TGTGCCAGCAGCTTAATTGGACAGGGGTACAATGAGCAGTTCTTC. Its protein is CASSLIGQGYNEQFF.

The genes are TRBV9 and TRBJ2-7; the match to TRBD2 covers 11 bases. CDR3 length: 15 residues. J gave up 3 bases and V 3 bases, and 5 bases lay outside the gene matches. Germline CDR1 reads SGDLS; CDR2 reads YYNGEE. This CDR3 is CASSEGTSGIYEQYF. The DNA for the CDR3 is TGTGCCAGCAGCGAGGGGACTAGCGGTATCTACGAGCAGTACTTC.

The chain uses TRBV27 and TRBJ2-3; no clear D gene. Looked up from germline, CDR1 is MNHEY and CDR2 is SMNVEV (reference sequence). Trimming shortened V by 8 bases and J by 0 bases, and 12 bases separated the two germline ends. The CDR3 has 14 residues. As DNA, the CDR3 is TGTGCCAGCCGTAAACTCTCTAGCACAGATACGCAGTATTTT. Translation: CASRKLSSTDTQYF.

The sample holds one count of this clone. The CDR3 reads CASSRGPEAGNSPLHF. DNA of the CDR3: TGTGCCAGCAGCCGGGGACCCGAAGCCGGAAATTCACCCCTCCACTTT. This chain links TRBV5-4 with TRBJ1-6; D is perhaps TRBD1 (5 bases). Germline CDR1 SGHNT, CDR2 YYREEE (reference sequence). The ends were cut back, 4 bases at V and 7 bases at J, with 18 bases in the middle. The CDR3 has 16 residues.

J is TRBJ1-2 and V is TRBV5-1; unclear D gene. CDR1 and CDR2 from the germline V gene are SGHRS and YFSETQ. Trimming stripped 0 bases from V and 1 base from J, with 7 bases between. The CDR3 is 14 amino acids. In DNA, the CDR3 is TGCGCCAGCAGCTTGGAGGAGGTTAACTATGGCTACACCTTC. It codes for CASSLEEVNYGYTF.

J is TRBJ2-7 and V is TRBV27; 16 nucleotides match TRBD2. Germline V gives CDR1 MNHEY, CDR2 SMNVEV (reference sequence). CDR3 size: 18 residues. Unmatched junction bases numbered 11, after V lost 5 bases and J lost 4 bases. CDR3 coding DNA: TGTGCCAGCAGTCCCAGGGGACTAGCGGGAGGGCCGGGTTACGAGCAGTACTTC. Amino acid sequence: CASSPRGLAGGPGYEQYF.

CDR3 nucleotides: TGTGCCATCAGTGCCGGGTCGGTGGCAGATACGCAGTATTTT. Translation: CAISAGSVADTQYF. The chain carries TRBV10-3 and TRBJ2-3; unclear D gene. The V end lost 4 bases, the J end lost 4 bases, and 12 bases lay between the germline ends. In germline, CDR1 is ENHRY, CDR2 SYGVKD. The CDR3 contains 14 residues.

V is TRBV19 and J is TRBJ1-5; D might be TRBD1 (6 bases). Deletions cut 10 bases from V and 2 bases from J, with 12 bases between. The CDR3 has 13 residues. Germline V gene data show CDR1 as LNHDA and CDR2 as SQIVND (reference sequence). CDR3 in amino acids: CATKKGGNQPQHF. CDR3 sequence (DNA): TGTGCCACCAAAAAGGGGGGCAATCAGCCCCAGCATTTT.

The chain has TRBV7-2 and TRBJ2-6, with D perhaps matching TRBD1 (6 bases). V dropped 0 bases and J dropped 3 bases, with 12 bases sitting between them. Germline V lookup: CDR1 SGHTA, CDR2 FQGNSA. The CDR3 spans 17 residues. CDR3 DNA sequence: TGTGCCAGCAGCTTAGCGCAACAGGGTCTTGGGGCCAACGTCCTGACTTTC. This encodes CASSLAQQGLGANVLTF.

The chain recombines TRBV6-5 with TRBJ2-3, with 9 bases fitting TRBD1. CDR3 length equals 14 residues. CDR1 is MNHEY and CDR2 is SVGAGI in the germline V gene. V shed 2 bases and J 5 bases; nucleotides not matched to a gene: 2. CDR3 in amino acids: CASSYRTGEDTQYF. CDR3 in DNA: TGTGCCAGCAGTTACAGGACAGGGGAAGATACGCAGTATTTT.

The V call is TRBV19, the J call TRBJ1-1, with D uncertain. Trimming removed 5 bases at V and 4 bases at J, with 14 bases between. The CDR3 runs to 14 residues. Germline V gene lookup returns CDR1 LNHDA and CDR2 SQIVND (reference sequence). The CDR3 nucleotides read TGTGCCAGTAGTTTTCGCGGGGAGGGCACTGAAGCTTTCTTT. The encoded protein is CASSFRGEGTEAFF.

The CDR3 spells CASSLVGISNTGELFF. CDR3 bases: TGCGCCAGCAGCTTGGTTGGCATCTCGAACACCGGGGAGCTGTTTTTT. The chain uses TRBV5-1 and TRBJ2-2; D gene unclear. Germline V CDR1 and CDR2: SGHRS, YFSETQ. This CDR3 has 16 residues. V was pared by 0 bases and J by 0 bases, with 9 bases between.

The gene calls are TRBV19 and TRBJ1-6; D is unclear. Germline-derived CDR1 and CDR2 are LNHDA and SQIVND (reference sequence). The V gene lost 5 bases and the J gene lost 0 bases, with 5 bases spanning the gap. This CDR3 is built from 14 residues. The CDR3 DNA sequence: TGTGCCAGTAGTCTCCCCTCCTATAATTCACCCCTCCACTTT. It codes for CASSLPSYNSPLHF.

The chain is built from TRBV3-1 (or the pseudogene TRBV3-2) and TRBJ1-4, with 8 bases identical to TRBD1. The J segment lost 13 bases and the V segment lost 3 bases, leaving 10 bases of the junction unmatched. The germline V gene has CDR1 LGHDT and CDR2 YNNKEL (reference sequence). The CDR3 consists of 14 residues. The CDR3 here is CASSQGTGNVGLFF. The CDR3 region has the DNA TGTGCCAGCAGCCAGGGGACAGGTAACGTCGGACTGTTTTTT.

J is TRBJ2-1 and V is TRBV7-3; 9 nucleotides line up with TRBD2. V was clipped by 4 bases and J by 9 bases; unmatched bases: 13. Germline CDR1 reads SGHTA; CDR2 reads FQGTGA. This CDR3 has 16 residues. The CDR3 loop reads CASSYLPRTSVGEQFF. The CDR3 DNA is TGTGCCAGCAGCTACTTACCCCGGACTAGCGTTGGTGAGCAGTTCTTC.

This clone was detected once. This chain uses TRBV7-9 with TRBJ2-7, with TRBD1 matching over 7 bases. Germline V gene lookup returns CDR1 SEHNR and CDR2 FQNEAQ (reference sequence). The CDR3 runs to 14 residues. V was clipped by 4 bases and J by 3 bases; unmatched bases: 6. The CDR3 coding sequence is TGTGCCAGCAGCTCCCCGGGACAGCTCTACGAGCAGTACTTC. The encoded protein is CASSSPGQLYEQYF.

The rearrangement joins TRBV7-9 to TRBJ2-7; D remains unclear. There are 14 residues in the CDR3. The ends were cut back, 5 bases at V and 5 bases at J, with 16 bases in the middle. Looked up from germline, CDR1 is SEHNR and CDR2 is FQNEAQ (reference sequence). CDR3 sequence reads: CASSPHLGQNEQYF. The CDR3 coding sequence is TGTGCCAGCAGCCCCCATTTGGGTCAGAACGAGCAGTACTTC.